This TCR beta chain was captured by sequencing in a study of post-analysis software for immune sequencing data. Across the study: The courses of disease that were included comprised relapsing-remitting, secondary progressive and progressive-relapsing multiple sclerosis.

The TCR beta cDNA libraries contained unique molecular identifiers. The authors obtained about 520,000 cDNA molecules from about 0.94 to 9.7 million T cells. TCRdb fed the PCR reads into MiXCR, producing one record per CDR3 protein. The sample comprises 450,000 to 700,000 distinct CDR3 sequences, around 47% of which are singletons, and around 1.7% rests with the top ten. Trimming removed 4 bases from V and 9 bases from J, with 16 bases in between. The CDR3 sequence is 14 residues long. The table lists this clonotype with a few counts. What it binds is unknown. Study-wide results and limits: Samples from one preparation batch, clustered by F measure, grouped strongly together. Patients showed TRBV5-6, TRBV5-1 and TRBV20-1 among about five TRBV segments more frequent than in controls. Patients with multiple sclerosis recorded significantly lower normalized Chao1 diversity than controls, the study found.

V usage is TRBV12-3 or TRBV12-4 and J usage is TRBJ2-1; maybe TRBD2 (6 bases). The TCR was taken from a girl aged 5-17 years with multiple sclerosis. The source material was blood. The CDR3 DNA follows: TGTGCCAGCAGTTCCTTGCAGGTCGGGGGTGAGCAGTTCTTC. Amino acid sequence: CASSSLQVGGEQFF.